These 5 T cell receptor beta chains came from one sample sequenced in a study of human T cells and chemical hapten exposure. A single record per CDR3 protein comes from TCRdb applying MiXCR to the RACE reads. The table records nearly 95,000 distinct CDR3 sequences, about 11% of them present only once. Time point in this sample: patch test 2, 6 weeks after DPC sensitization. Treatment meaning: therapeutic diphenylcyclopropenone sensitization with weekly scalp DPC. The input for sequencing was whole blood, taken in connection with sensitization to the hapten diphenylcyclopropenone (DPC). The receptor set was obtained from a man in his forties with alopecia areata. Some clones in this sample may be carry-over from other donors' samples.

This clonotype has more than one count but fewer than ten. The gene calls are TRBV9 and TRBJ2-4, with a weak D call TRBD1 (7 bases). In germline, CDR1 is SGDLS, CDR2 YYNGEE. This CDR3 region has 16 residues. V shed 0 bases and J shed 8 bases, with 18 bases lying between them. The CDR3 nucleotides read TGTGCCAGCAGCGTAGGGTTACAGGGGACGGGGGACATTCAGTACTTC. It codes for CASSVGLQGTGDIQYF.

There are many counts of this clonotype. The chain has TRBV3-1 and TRBJ2-3; TRBD2 agrees at 10 bases. Per the germline V gene, CDR1 is LGHDT and CDR2 is YNNKEL (reference sequence). This CDR3 comprises 12 residues. The CDR3 coding sequence is TGTGCAGTAGCGGGAGGAACAGATACGCAGTATTTT. Amino acids: CAVAGGTDTQYF.

The rearrangement uses TRBV7-6 and TRBJ1-1; D call uncertain. Germline CDR1 reads SGHVS; CDR2 reads FNYEAQ. The germline V and J ends were trimmed by 6 bases and 0 bases, with 11 bases remaining between them. The CDR3 is 14 residues long. The CDR3 here is CASSSDTVNTEAFF. CDR3 nucleotides: TGTGCCAGCAGTTCCGACACAGTGAACACTGAAGCTTTCTTT.

This chain joins TRBV30 and TRBJ1-6; D might be TRBD1 (6 bases). The CDR3 spans 13 residues. From germline, CDR1 is GTSNPN and CDR2 SVGIG (reference sequence). V was cut by 7 bases and J by 10 bases, with 17 bases left in between. For the CDR3, the DNA is TGTGCCTCTAAGGGGGTTTCAGAGTCACCCCTCCACTTT. Translating gives CASKGVSESPLHF.

This clonotype was observed a few times. The CDR3 here is CASSVDTQETQYF. The CDR3 DNA sequence: TGTGCCAGCAGCGTCGACACACAAGAGACCCAGTACTTC. This rearrangement joins TRBV9 to TRBJ2-5; D remains unclear. The CDR3 runs 13 residues. Per the germline V gene, CDR1 is SGDLS and CDR2 is YYNGEE. Trimming stripped 2 bases from V and 2 bases from J, with 7 bases between. Complete variable domain (other parts from reference TRBV9 and TRBJ2-5): DSGVTQTPKHLITATGQRVTLRCSPRSGDLSVYWYQQSLDQGLQFLIQYYNGEERAKGNILERFSAQQFPDLHSELNLSSLELGDSALYFCASSVDTQETQYFGPGTRLLVL.